This passage covers 30 T cell receptor beta chains from one sample sequenced in a study of chemoradiotherapy in HPV16-positive cancers. Sequenced by immunoSEQ multiplex PCR; TCRdb stores in-frame clones only, minus some. The table records roughly 6,000 clones, 79% of them present only once. This material consisted of tumor tissue, taken from a patient who underwent chemoradiotherapy. Source of these receptors: a human donor with HPV-associated anogenital cancer.

This clone was counted a few times. V usage is TRBV7-2 and J usage is TRBJ1-4; 8 bases are a match to TRBD1. V was clipped by 5 bases and J by 7 bases; unmatched bases: 9. Germline CDR1 reads SGHTA; CDR2 reads FQGNSA. This CDR3 comprises 15 residues. This CDR3 reads CASSPGGRGFEKLFF. The CDR3 nucleotides are TGTGCCAGCAGCCCAGGGGGCAGGGGATTTGAAAAACTGTTTTTT.

This clone was counted a single time. The chain links TRBV27 to TRBJ1-2; D is ambiguous. CDR3 length: 12 residues. Germline CDR1 and CDR2: MNHEY and SMNVEV (reference sequence). Trimming pared 10 bases from V and 5 bases from J, leaving 14 bases between. The CDR3 sequence: CATRGSLYGYTF. In DNA form, the CDR3 reads TGTGCCACCCGCGGGAGCCTATATGGCTACACCTTC.

For the CDR3, the DNA is TGCGCCAGCAGCCAAGCCAGATTGGGGGAGAGCACTGAAGCTTTCTTT. Protein product: CASSQARLGESTEAFF. The chain carries TRBV4-1 and TRBJ1-1; TRBD1 is a possible D gene (5 bases). The CDR3 is made up of 16 amino acids. Germline V gene sequence: CDR1 MGHRA, CDR2 YSYEKL. With 1 base removed from V and 4 bases from J, the gap between germline ends came to 16 bases.

The V gene is TRBV2, the J gene TRBJ1-4, with TRBD1 identical over 7 bases. The V and J ends lost 7 bases and 1 base, in that order; junction bases with no gene match: 3. Per germline, CDR1 SNHLY and CDR2 FYNNEI. The CDR3 contains 14 residues. The CDR3: CASNYRGTNEKLFF. The CDR3 nucleotides are TGTGCCAGCAATTACAGGGGAACTAATGAAAAACTGTTTTTT.

A single count supports this clone. This sequence joins TRBV19 and TRBJ2-5, with D possibly matching TRBD1 (5 bases). Germline CDR1 reads LNHDA; CDR2 reads SQIVND (reference sequence). V lost 6 bases to trimming and J lost 1 base, with 9 bases between them. This CDR3 is built from 13 residues. The CDR3 DNA reads as TGTGCCAGTAGCAGGGCGCGCCAAGAGACCCAGTACTTC. This gives the protein CASSRARQETQYF.

The chain recombines TRBV29-1 with TRBJ2-2; perhaps TRBD2 as D (5 bases). V was pared by 6 bases and J by 0 bases, with 5 bases between. The CDR3 sequence is 12 residues long. Germline CDR1 reads SQVTM; CDR2 reads ANQGSEA. The CDR3 loop reads CSVAANTGELFF. Here the CDR3 DNA reads TGCAGCGTAGCGGCGAACACCGGGGAGCTGTTTTTT.

The CDR3 loop reads CASSPGNNSPLHF. In nucleotides, the CDR3 is TGTGCCAGCTCACCAGGGAATAATTCACCCCTCCACTTT. The chain carries TRBV18 and TRBJ1-6; no firm D call. CDR1 and CDR2 (germline): KGHSH, LQKENI. V dropped 2 bases and J dropped 5 bases, with 4 bases sitting between them. The CDR3 covers 13 residues.

This clone was seen a few times. This sequence joins TRBV6-5 and TRBJ1-2; D gene uncertain. Germline CDR1 reads MNHEY; CDR2 reads SVGAGI. This CDR3 region has 13 residues. The V end was cut by 6 bases, the J end by 0 bases, with 8 bases between. CDR3 protein: CASRATTNYGYTF. CDR3 bases: TGTGCCAGCAGGGCTACAACTAACTATGGCTACACCTTC.

This chain connects TRBV7-8 to TRBJ1-1, with D possibly being TRBD1 (5 bases). This CDR3 comprises 15 residues. Germline V lookup: CDR1 SGHVS, CDR2 FQNEAQ. Trimming stripped 5 bases from V and 1 base from J, with 14 bases between. CDR3 protein: CASSPRGQGNTEAFF. DNA of the CDR3: TGTGCCAGCAGCCCCCGAGGGCAGGGGAACACTGAAGCTTTCTTT.

CDR3 sequence reads: CSARDRLKGGYTF. CDR3 bases: TGCAGCGCCAGGGACAGACTTAAAGGAGGCTACACCTTC. The chain recombines TRBV29-1 with TRBJ1-2; 7 nucleotides match TRBD1. This CDR3 comprises 13 residues. The germline CDR1 and CDR2 sequences are SQVTM and ANQGSEA. V was clipped by 7 bases and J by 8 bases; unmatched bases: 13.

The CDR3 nucleotides are TGTGCCAGCAGCCTGTGGGTGGGAGGTTCACCCCTCCACTTT. This translates into CASSLWVGGSPLHF. This chain uses TRBV7-3 with TRBJ1-6; D gene uncertain. V lost 5 bases and J lost 9, with 14 bases in between. CDR1 SGHTA and CDR2 FQGTGA come from the germline V gene. This CDR3 is 14 amino acids long.

The CDR3 region has the DNA TGTGCCAGCAGCCCCCGGGCTAGCGGGGGGGCTAGCACAGATACGCAGTATTTT. As protein: CASSPRASGGASTDTQYF. The chain has TRBV5-4 and TRBJ2-3; 12 bases map to TRBD2. The ends lost 4 bases at V and 0 bases at J; junction bases unmatched: 9. CDR3 length: 18 residues. Germline CDR1 is SGHNT and CDR2 is YYREEE (reference sequence).

The CDR3 DNA sequence: TGTGCCAGCAGCTCGACCGGGCACGGGGGGATTTTTGGCAATCAGCCCCAGCATTTT. Protein product: CASSSTGHGGIFGNQPQHF. This rearrangement joins TRBV5-6 to TRBJ1-5; a weak D match, TRBD1 (5 bases). The CDR3 is 19 residues long. V shed 3 bases and J shed 2 bases, with 24 bases lying between them. Looked up from germline, CDR1 is SGHDT and CDR2 is YYEEEE.

V is TRBV7-2 and J is TRBJ1-3, with D hard to call. This CDR3 has 12 residues. Trimming removed 0 bases at V and 11 bases at J, with 8 bases between. Germline loops: CDR1 SGHTA, CDR2 FQGNSA. The CDR3, as DNA: TGTGCCAGCAGCTTAGCCCAGATTCCCATATATTTT. It translates to CASSLAQIPIYF.

V is TRBV18 and J is TRBJ1-1; 7 positions agree with TRBD1. Germline CDR1 KGHSH, CDR2 LQKENI. Trimming removed 4 bases from V and 7 bases from J; junction bases left unmatched: 3. The CDR3 contains 12 residues. The CDR3 DNA is TGTGCCAGCTCACGACAGGGAAATGAAGCTTTCTTT. Protein sequence: CASSRQGNEAFF.

This chain uses TRBV11-2 with TRBJ2-5; 8 bases are a match to TRBD2. This CDR3 contains 18 residues. J was trimmed by 5 bases and V by 5 bases; bases with no gene match: 19. Germline assignment: CDR1 SGHAT and CDR2 FQNNGV. CDR3 DNA sequence: TGTGCCAGCAGCCCCAGACTGGGGGGCGGGGGGTTTTGGGAGACCCAGTACTTC. Amino acid sequence: CASSPRLGGGGFWETQYF.

The rearrangement links TRBV5-1 to TRBJ2-3, with TRBD2 matching 13 bases. The V gene end was trimmed by 0 bases and the J gene end by 2 bases; junction bases not matched to a gene: 9. The CDR3 length is 19 residues. CDR1 is SGHRS, CDR2 YFSETQ, per germline. This CDR3 is CASSLGNSGLAGNTDTQYF. Here the CDR3 DNA reads TGCGCCAGCAGCTTGGGGAATTCGGGACTAGCGGGGAACACAGATACGCAGTATTTT.

This clone was detected once. The J gene is TRBJ2-1, the V gene TRBV5-4; tentatively, D is TRBD1 or TRBD2 (7 bases each). V lost 4 bases and J lost 6, with 20 bases in between. The CDR3 contains 16 residues. CDR1 and CDR2 (germline): SGHNT, YYREEE (reference sequence). The CDR3 bases are TGTGCCAGCAGCCGCGGGGGAGACAGGGCTGGCAATGAGCAGTTCTTC. Its translation: CASSRGGDRAGNEQFF. Full variable domain (outside the CDR3, taken from reference TRBV5-4 and TRBJ2-1): ETGVTQSPTHLIKTRGQQVTLRCSSQSGHNTVSWYQQALGQGPQFIFQYYREEENGRGNFPPRFSGLQFPNYSSELNVNALELDDSALYLCASSRGGDRAGNEQFFGPGTRLTVL.

The genes are TRBV5-8 and TRBJ2-7, with 7 bases matching TRBD1. Germline V lookup: CDR1 SGHTS, CDR2 YDEGEE. CDR3 length equals 14 residues. Trimming at V came to 0 bases and at J to 5 bases, leaving 5 bases not matched to a gene. The CDR3: CASSLGQGEDEQYF. For the CDR3, the DNA is TGTGCCAGCAGCTTGGGACAGGGAGAGGACGAGCAGTACTTC.

The CDR3 sequence: CASSFRQGRTEAFF. The CDR3, as DNA: TGTGCCAGCAGCTTTCGGCAGGGAAGGACTGAAGCTTTCTTT. V usage is TRBV5-6 and J usage is TRBJ1-1; tentative D call: TRBD1 (5 bases). The CDR3 contains 14 residues. Germline V gene lookup returns CDR1 SGHDT and CDR2 YYEEEE. With 2 bases removed from V and 5 bases from J, the gap between germline ends came to 13 bases.

V usage is TRBV11-2 and J usage is TRBJ1-1, with 10 nucleotides matching TRBD1. The CDR3 totals 17 residues. CDR1 and CDR2 from the germline V gene are SGHAT and FQNNGV. Trimming at V came to 3 bases and at J to 0 bases, leaving 7 bases not matched to a gene. The CDR3 coding sequence is TGTGCCAGCAGCTTGGTTTTAGGACAGGGGGTGAACACTGAAGCTTTCTTT. Protein sequence: CASSLVLGQGVNTEAFF.

V and J are TRBV5-3 and TRBJ1-2, with 12 bases aligning to TRBD1. TRBV5-3 is an ORF, with its function uncertain. J was trimmed by 3 bases and V by 4 bases; bases with no gene match: 7. The CDR3 runs 16 residues. CDR3 nucleotides: TGTGCCAGAAGCCTCGAGGGGACAGGGGGCGACTATGGCTACACCTTC. This sequence encodes CARSLEGTGGDYGYTF.

This rearrangement joins TRBV29-1 to TRBJ1-2; D is undetermined. With 6 bases removed from V and 3 bases from J, the gap between germline ends came to 11 bases. This CDR3 has 12 amino acids. CDR1 is SQVTM, CDR2 ANQGSEA, per germline. CDR3 protein: CSVEGADYGYTF. CDR3 nucleotides: TGCAGCGTGGAGGGAGCGGACTATGGCTACACCTTC.

This clone is a singleton in its sample. The chain is built from TRBV30 and TRBJ1-5; no clear D gene. Trimming removed 0 bases from V and 5 bases from J, with 8 bases in between. Germline CDR1 is GTSNPN and CDR2 is SVGIG (reference sequence). CDR3 length: 13 amino acids. The CDR3 coding sequence is TGTGCCTGGAGTGTCACAGACGATCAGCCCCAGCATTTT. It yields the protein CAWSVTDDQPQHF.

A word on this clone: The junction does not match germline at one end; this may be a read error. The rearrangement joins TRBV2 to TRBJ2-4; no clear D gene. The CDR3 runs to 16 residues. CDR1 and CDR2 (germline): SNHLY, FYNNEI. CDR3 sequence: CASSEARRPAKTIQYF. The CDR3 coding sequence is TGTGCCAGCAGTGAAGCACGGCGCCCGGCCAAAACCATTCAGTACTTC. The entire variable domain, with the rest obtained from reference TRBV2 and TRBJ2-4, is as follows: EPEVTQTPSHQVTQMGQEVILRCVPISNHLYFYWYRQILGQKVEFLVSFYNNEISEKSEIFDDQFSVERPDGSNFTLKIRSTKLEDSAMYFCASSEARRPAKTIQYFGAGTRLSVL.

The chain employs TRBV29-1 and TRBJ1-5, with D uncertain. Germline V gives CDR1 SQVTM, CDR2 ANQGSEA. This CDR3 contains 13 residues. The ends were cut back, 0 bases at V and 7 bases at J, with 10 bases in the middle. The CDR3 region is CSVEDQAGQPQHF. DNA for the CDR3: TGCAGCGTTGAAGATCAGGCGGGACAGCCCCAGCATTTT. The whole variable domain, remainder taken from reference TRBV29-1 and TRBJ1-5, is SAVISQKPSRDICQRGTSLTIQCQVDSQVTMMFWYRQQPGQSLTLIATANQGSEATYESGFVIDKFPISRPNLTFSTLTVSNMSPEDSSIYLCSVEDQAGQPQHFGDGTRLSIL.

The rearrangement uses TRBV30 and TRBJ1-2; unclear D gene. The CDR3 is 14 amino acids. Per germline, CDR1 GTSNPN and CDR2 SVGIG (reference sequence). V dropped 2 bases and J dropped 6 bases, with 16 bases sitting between them. The CDR3 loop is CAWSSGVGNHGYTF. The CDR3 DNA reads TGTGCCTGGAGTTCTGGAGTAGGAAATCATGGCTACACCTTC.

This clone was seen a single time. The rearrangement joins TRBV6-6 to TRBJ1-1; D remains ambiguous. The CDR3 is 13 amino acids. Per germline, CDR1 MNHNY and CDR2 SVGAGI (reference sequence). The V and J ends lost 8 bases and 3 bases respectively, with 13 bases between them. CDR3 protein: CASRRTRDTEAFF. DNA of the CDR3: TGTGCCAGCCGGCGGACTCGGGACACTGAAGCTTTCTTT.

V and J are TRBV28 and TRBJ2-5; D is undetermined. This CDR3 is built from 11 residues. V lost 5 bases, J lost 4 bases, and 5 bases lay in between. Per germline, CDR1 MDHEN and CDR2 SYDVKM. As DNA, the CDR3 is TGTGCCAGCAGTACGGGAGAGACCCAGTACTTC. Protein sequence: CASSTGETQYF.

V is TRBV6-1 and J is TRBJ2-5, with a weak D call TRBD1 (6 bases). Judging by the DNA end, TRBJ2-7 fits better; the J call may be wrong. The CDR3 runs to 12 residues. In germline, CDR1 is MNHNS, CDR2 SASEGT. The CDR3 nucleotides read TGTGCCAGCAGTGTGGGGGCTTACGAGCAGTACTTC. It is translated as CASSVGAYEQYF.